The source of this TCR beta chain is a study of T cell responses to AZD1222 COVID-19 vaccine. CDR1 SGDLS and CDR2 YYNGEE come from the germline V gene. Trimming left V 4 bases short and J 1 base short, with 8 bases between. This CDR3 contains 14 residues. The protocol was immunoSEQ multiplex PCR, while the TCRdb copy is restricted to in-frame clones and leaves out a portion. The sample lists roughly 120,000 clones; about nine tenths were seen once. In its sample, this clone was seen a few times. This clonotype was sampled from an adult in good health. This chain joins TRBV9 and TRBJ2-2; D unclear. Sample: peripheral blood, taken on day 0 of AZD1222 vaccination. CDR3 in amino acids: CASSSPLNTGELFF. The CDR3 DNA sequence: TGTGCCAGCAGCTCCCCCCTGAACACCGGGGAGCTGTTTTTT.